The rows below give T cell receptor beta chains drawn from one sample of a study of T-cell reconstitution after alpha-beta-depleted transplantation in children. TCRdb fed the PCR reads into MiXCR, producing one record per CDR3 protein. The table lists about 190,000 distinct CDR3 sequences, approximately 12% of them singletons, with around 14% in the top ten. The material sequenced was PBMCs, taken before TCRalphabeta/CD19-depleted stem cell transplant. The receptors derive from a boy aged 2 to 9 with acute myeloid leukemia, due to receive a stem cell transplant. Each CDR3 is given with its conserved first and last residue. The D gene is left open where the match is weak. Size is stated as once, few or many counts, or a class when the clone is expanded.

>many|TRBD1|TRBV5-6|TRBJ2-1
TGTGCCAGCAGGGCCAGGGGGCTCAGGGTTGAGCAGTTCTTC
CASRARGLRVEQFF
>many|.|TRBV5-1|TRBJ1-1
TGCGCCAGCAGCCCCGGACGGGGGAACACTGAAGCTTTCTTT
CASSPGRGNTEAFF
>many|TRBD2|TRBV27|TRBJ2-1
TGTGCCAGCAGCCCCCTAGCGGGGGGGGACAATGAGCAGTTCTTC
CASSPLAGGDNEQFF
>many|TRBD1|TRBV18|TRBJ1-2
TGTGCCAGCTCACCTACCTACGGGACAGGCGTAGGCTACACCTTC
CASSPTYGTGVGYTF
>many|.|TRBV20-1|TRBJ2-3
TGCAGTGCTGGAACGAGGGATACGCAGTATTTT
CSAGTRDTQYF
>few|TRBD2|TRBV20-1|TRBJ2-1
TGCAGTGCTAGAGACAATTTTCGGACTAGCGGGAGACACAGCAATGAGCAGTTCTTC
CSARDNFRTSGRHSNEQFF
>many|.|TRBV5-5|TRBJ1-2
TGTGCCAGCAGCTCTGGGGGTACAGGCATCTATGGCTACACCTTC
CASSSGGTGIYGYTF
>many|.|TRBV20-1|TRBJ2-7
TGCAGTGTCATGAGGACAGAGTTCTACGAGCAGTACTTC
CSVMRTEFYEQYF
>many|TRBD1|TRBV10-3|TRBJ1-2
TGTGCCATCAGTGAGAAGGTCTTACAGGGGGGCTATGGCTACACCTTC
CAISEKVLQGGYGYTF
>many|TRBD1|TRBV25-1|TRBJ1-1
TGTGCCAGCAATCCCCCAGGGGGGTTAACTGAAGCTTTCTTT
CASNPPGGLTEAFF
>many|.|TRBV20-1|TRBJ1-6
TGCAGTGCTAGAGACCCGGGAGGCAGAGATAATTCACCCCTCCACTTT
CSARDPGGRDNSPLHF
>many|.|TRBV5-1|TRBJ2-3
TGCGCCAGCAGCGTGCTAGGTGGGGACACAGATACGCAGTATTTT
CASSVLGGDTDTQYF
>many|.|TRBV20-1|TRBJ2-2
TGCAGTGCTAGAGATTGGGGGGCCGGGGAGCTGTTTTTT
CSARDWGAGELFF
>many|.|TRBV5-1|TRBJ2-1
TGCGCCAGCAGCCACACAGGGTTACGCTCCTACAATGAGCAGTTCTTC
CASSHTGLRSYNEQFF
>many|.|TRBV20-1|TRBJ2-3
TGCAGTGCTAGAGCGAGTAGTGGCACAGATACGCAGTATTTT
CSARASSGTDTQYF
>many|.|TRBV15|TRBJ2-1
TGTGCCACCAGCAAAAAACGGGACATCTCCTACAATGAGCAGTTCTTC
CATSKKRDISYNEQFF